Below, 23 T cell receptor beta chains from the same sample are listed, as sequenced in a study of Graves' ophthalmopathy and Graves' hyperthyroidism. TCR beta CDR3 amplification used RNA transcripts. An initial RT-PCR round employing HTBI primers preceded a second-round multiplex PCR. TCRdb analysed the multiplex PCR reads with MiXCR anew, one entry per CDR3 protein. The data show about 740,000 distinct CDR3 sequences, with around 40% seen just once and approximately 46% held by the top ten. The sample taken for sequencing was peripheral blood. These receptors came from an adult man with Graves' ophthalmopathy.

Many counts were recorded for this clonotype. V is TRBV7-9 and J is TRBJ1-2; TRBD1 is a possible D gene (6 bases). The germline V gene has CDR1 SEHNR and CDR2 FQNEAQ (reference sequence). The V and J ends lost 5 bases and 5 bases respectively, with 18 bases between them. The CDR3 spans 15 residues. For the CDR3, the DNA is TGTGCCAGCAGCGCTGTCAGGGGCAAGCCTTATGGCTACACCTTC. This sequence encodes CASSAVRGKPYGYTF. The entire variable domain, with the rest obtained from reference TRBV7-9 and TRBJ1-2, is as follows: DTGVSQNPRHKITKRGQNVTFRCDPISEHNRLYWYRQTLGQGPEFLTYFQNEAQLEKSRLLSDRFSAERPKGSFSTLEIQRTEQGDSAMYLCASSAVRGKPYGYTFGSGTRLTVV.

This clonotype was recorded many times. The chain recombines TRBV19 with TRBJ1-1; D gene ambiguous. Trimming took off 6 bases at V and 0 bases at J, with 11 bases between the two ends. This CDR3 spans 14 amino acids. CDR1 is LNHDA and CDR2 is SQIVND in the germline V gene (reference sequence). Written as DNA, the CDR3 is TGTGCCAGTAGATCGATTTGGATGAACACTGAAGCTTTCTTT. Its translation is CASRSIWMNTEAFF.

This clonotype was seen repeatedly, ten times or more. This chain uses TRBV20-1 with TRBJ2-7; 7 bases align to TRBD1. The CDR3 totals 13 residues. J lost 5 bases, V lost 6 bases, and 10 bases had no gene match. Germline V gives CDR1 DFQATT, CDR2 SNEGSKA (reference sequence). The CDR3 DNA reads TGCAGTGCGCCTATCGGGACAGCCGACGAGCAGTACTTC. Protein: CSAPIGTADEQYF.

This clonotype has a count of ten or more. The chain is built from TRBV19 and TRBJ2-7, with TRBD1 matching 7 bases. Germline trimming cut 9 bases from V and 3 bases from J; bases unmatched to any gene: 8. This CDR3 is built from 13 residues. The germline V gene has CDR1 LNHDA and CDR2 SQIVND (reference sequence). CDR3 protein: CASSSGTVYEQYF. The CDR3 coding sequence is TGTGCCAGCAGTTCAGGGACAGTCTACGAGCAGTACTTC.

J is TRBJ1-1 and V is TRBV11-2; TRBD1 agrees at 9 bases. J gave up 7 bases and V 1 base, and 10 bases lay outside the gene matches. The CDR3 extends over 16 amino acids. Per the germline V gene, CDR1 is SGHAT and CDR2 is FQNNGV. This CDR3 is CASSLGLQGARNEAFF. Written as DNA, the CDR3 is TGTGCCAGCAGCTTAGGCCTACAGGGGGCGAGGAATGAAGCTTTCTTT.

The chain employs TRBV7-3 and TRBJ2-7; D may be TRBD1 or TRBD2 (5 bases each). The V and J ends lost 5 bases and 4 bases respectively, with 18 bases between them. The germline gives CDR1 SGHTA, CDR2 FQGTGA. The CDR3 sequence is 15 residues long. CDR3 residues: CASSQDWGPGYEQYF. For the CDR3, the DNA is TGTGCCAGCAGCCAAGATTGGGGACCCGGGTACGAGCAGTACTTC.

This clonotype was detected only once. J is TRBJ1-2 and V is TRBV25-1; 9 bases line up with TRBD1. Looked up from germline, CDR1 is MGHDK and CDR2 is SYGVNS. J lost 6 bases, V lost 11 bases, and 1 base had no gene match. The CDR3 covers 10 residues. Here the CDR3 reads CARDRDGYTF. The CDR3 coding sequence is TGTGCCCGGGACAGGGATGGCTACACCTTC.

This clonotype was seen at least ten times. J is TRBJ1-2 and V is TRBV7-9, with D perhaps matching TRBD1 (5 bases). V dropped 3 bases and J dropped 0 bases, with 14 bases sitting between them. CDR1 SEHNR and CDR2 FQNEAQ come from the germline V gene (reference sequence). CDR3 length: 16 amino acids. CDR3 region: CASSLAGTAPNYGYTF. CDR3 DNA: TGTGCCAGCAGCTTGGCCGGGACGGCACCTAACTATGGCTACACCTTC.

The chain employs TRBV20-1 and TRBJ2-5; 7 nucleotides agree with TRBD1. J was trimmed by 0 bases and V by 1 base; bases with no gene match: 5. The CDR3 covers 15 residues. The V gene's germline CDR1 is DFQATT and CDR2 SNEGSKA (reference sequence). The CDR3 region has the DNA TGCAGTGCTAGAGGCCCGGGACAGTACCAAGAGACCCAGTACTTC. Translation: CSARGPGQYQETQYF.

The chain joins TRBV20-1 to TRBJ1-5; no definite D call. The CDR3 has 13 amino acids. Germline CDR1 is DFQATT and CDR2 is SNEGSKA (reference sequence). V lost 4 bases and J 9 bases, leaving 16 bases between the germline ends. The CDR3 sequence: CSAIGPVISPQHF. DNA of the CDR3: TGCAGTGCTATTGGACCGGTAATATCGCCCCAGCATTTT.

The CDR3 region is CASRGTGLFTEAFF. Here the CDR3 DNA reads TGTGCCAGCCGAGGGACAGGCCTTTTTACTGAAGCTTTCTTT. The chain carries TRBV19 and TRBJ1-1, with 8 bases fitting TRBD1. V shed 9 bases, J shed 5 bases, and the junction held 11 bases outside the gene matches. Per germline, CDR1 LNHDA and CDR2 SQIVND (reference sequence). The CDR3 length is 14 residues.

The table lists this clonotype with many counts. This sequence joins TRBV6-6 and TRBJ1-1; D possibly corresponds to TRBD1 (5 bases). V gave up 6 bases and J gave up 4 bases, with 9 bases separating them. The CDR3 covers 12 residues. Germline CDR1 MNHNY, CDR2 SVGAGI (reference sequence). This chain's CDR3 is CASSPTVTEAFF. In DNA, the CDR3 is TGTGCCAGCAGCCCGACAGTCACTGAAGCTTTCTTT.

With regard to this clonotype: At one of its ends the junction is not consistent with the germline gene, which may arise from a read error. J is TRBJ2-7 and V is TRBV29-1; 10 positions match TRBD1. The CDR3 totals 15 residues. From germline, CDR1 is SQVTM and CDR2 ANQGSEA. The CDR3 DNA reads TGCAGCATTGAAAGGCGGGGACAGGGGAGCCACGAGCAGTACTTC. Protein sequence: CSIERRGQGSHEQYF.

DNA of the CDR3: TGTGCCAGCAGCTTTCCGACAGATTCTTACTCTGGGGCCAACGTCCTGACTTTC. Translating it yields CASSFPTDSYSGANVLTF. V is TRBV11-2 and J is TRBJ2-6; maybe TRBD1 (5 bases). The germline CDR1 and CDR2 sequences are SGHAT and FQNNGV. The CDR3 length is 18 residues. With 3 bases removed from V and 0 bases from J, the gap between germline ends came to 15 bases.

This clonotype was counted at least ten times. The CDR3 DNA is TGTGCCAGCAGCCAGGTACCGGGGAGGAACACTGAAGCTTTCTTT. It yields the protein CASSQVPGRNTEAFF. The rearrangement joins TRBV5-8 to TRBJ1-1, with unresolved D. This CDR3 contains 15 residues. V was shortened by 4 bases and J by 1 base, with 14 bases between the two germline ends. Germline CDR1 is SGHTS and CDR2 is YDEGEE.

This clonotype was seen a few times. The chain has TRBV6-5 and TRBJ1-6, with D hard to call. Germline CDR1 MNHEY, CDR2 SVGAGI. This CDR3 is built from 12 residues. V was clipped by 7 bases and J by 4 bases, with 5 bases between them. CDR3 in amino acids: CASTDYNSPLHF. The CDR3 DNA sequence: TGTGCCAGCACGGATTATAATTCACCCCTCCACTTT.

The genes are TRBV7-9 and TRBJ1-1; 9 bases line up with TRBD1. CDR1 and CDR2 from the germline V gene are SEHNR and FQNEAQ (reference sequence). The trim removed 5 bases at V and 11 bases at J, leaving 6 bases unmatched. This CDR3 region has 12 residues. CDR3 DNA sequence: TGTGCCAGCAGCGGGGACAGGGCGATGGCTTTCTTT. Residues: CASSGDRAMAFF.

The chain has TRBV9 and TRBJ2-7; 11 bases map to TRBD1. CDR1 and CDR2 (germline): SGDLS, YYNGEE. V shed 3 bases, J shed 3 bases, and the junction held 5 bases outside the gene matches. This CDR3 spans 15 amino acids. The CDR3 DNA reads TGTGCCAGCAGCGGGGGAGGGACAGGGGGCTACGAGCAGTACTTC. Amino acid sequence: CASSGGGTGGYEQYF.

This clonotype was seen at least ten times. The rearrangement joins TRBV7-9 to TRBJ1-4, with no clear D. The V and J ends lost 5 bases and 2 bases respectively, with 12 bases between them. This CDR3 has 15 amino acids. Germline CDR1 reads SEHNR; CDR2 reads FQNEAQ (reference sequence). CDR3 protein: CASSVDPRTNEKLFF. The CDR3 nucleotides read TGTGCCAGCAGCGTGGATCCACGCACTAATGAAAAACTGTTTTTT.

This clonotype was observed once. The CDR3 region is CATSARQGLTQETQHF. The CDR3 region has the DNA TGTGCCACCAGTGCTCGGCAGGGGCTCACTCAAGAGACCCAGCATTTT. The rearrangement uses TRBV24-1 and TRBJ1-5; possible D gene TRBD1, 6 bases. Germline V CDR1 and CDR2: KGHDR, SFDVKD. CDR3 length: 16 residues. Deletions cut 5 bases from V and 11 bases from J, with 24 bases between.

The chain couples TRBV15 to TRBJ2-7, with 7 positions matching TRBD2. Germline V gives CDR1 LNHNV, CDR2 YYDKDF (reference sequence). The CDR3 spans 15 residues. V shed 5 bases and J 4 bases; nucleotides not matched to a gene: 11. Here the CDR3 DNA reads TGTGCCACCAGCGTACGACTAGCCAGGGCGTACGAGCAGTACTTC. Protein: CATSVRLARAYEQYF.

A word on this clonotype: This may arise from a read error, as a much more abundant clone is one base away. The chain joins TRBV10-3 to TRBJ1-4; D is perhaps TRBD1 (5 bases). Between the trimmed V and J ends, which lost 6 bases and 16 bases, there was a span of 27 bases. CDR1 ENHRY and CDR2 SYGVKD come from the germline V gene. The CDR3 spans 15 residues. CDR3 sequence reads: CAIRPQGANTGEPFF. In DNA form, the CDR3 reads TGTGCCATCAGGCCGCAGGGCGCTAACACCGGGGAGCCGTTTTTT.

As DNA, the CDR3 is TGTGCCAGCACCTCAATCGGCAGGGGCATGGGCTACACCTTC. It is translated as CASTSIGRGMGYTF. V and J are TRBV11-2 and TRBJ1-2, with D possibly being TRBD1 (6 bases). Trimming pared 7 bases from V and 8 bases from J, leaving 20 bases between. Per the germline V gene, CDR1 is SGHAT and CDR2 is FQNNGV. The CDR3 has 14 residues.